The clone carrying this T cell receptor beta chain was recorded many times. This specimen comes from a study of T cells in Graves' hyperthyroidism and ophthalmopathy. Study summary: Peripheral blood samples were taken at initial diagnosis, prior to any treatment.

Template material for amplifying TCR beta CDR3 regions consisted of RNA transcripts. In the first-round RT-PCR of the TCR CDR3, the HTBI primer set was used. Using its own MiXCR run on the multiplex PCR reads, TCRdb lists one record per CDR3 protein. The sample includes 450,000 to 600,000 distinct CDR3 sequences, 14% seen only once; the top ten take 11% to 15%. This CDR3 has 16 amino acids. Germline CDR1 reads MNHEY; CDR2 reads SMNVEV (reference sequence). After removal of 0 bases from V and 4 bases from J, the junction contained 5 bases not matched to a gene. Source material: blood. The chain uses TRBV27 and TRBJ2-7, with TRBD1 identical over 11 bases. The receptor was derived from a woman in her thirties or forties with Graves' hyperthyroidism. CDR3 nucleotides: TGTGCCAGCAGTTTATCTCCCGGGACAGGGGGGTACGAGCAGTACTTC. It codes for CASSLSPGTGGYEQYF.